This entry lists 18 T cell receptor beta chains sequenced from one sample in a study of cytomegalovirus exposure and HLA in healthy donors. Researchers ran the PCR with 60 Vbeta and 13 Jbeta primers. Profiling relied on immunoSEQ multiplex PCR, and the TCRdb table lists in-frame clones only, not all of them. The sample lists approximately 78,000 clones, approximately 84% occurring once. The sequencing sample was made of PBMCs. Every receptor here comes from a woman in her 50s in good health and CMV-seronegative.

V gene TRBV5-1 combines with J gene TRBJ1-1, with 9 nucleotides matching TRBD1. This CDR3 is built from 16 residues. From germline, CDR1 is SGHRS and CDR2 YFSETQ. After removal of 2 bases from V and 4 bases from J, the junction contained 9 bases not matched to a gene. The CDR3 region has the DNA TGCGCCAGCAGCTTATATGGACAGGGGATCGGCACTGAAGCTTTCTTT. This translates into CASSLYGQGIGTEAFF.

The chain links TRBV7-6 to TRBJ2-5, with 8 bases matching TRBD2. The DNA matches TRBJ2-7 better at its end, which makes the J call doubtful. This CDR3 has 18 amino acids. From germline, CDR1 is SGHVS and CDR2 FNYEAQ. The CDR3 loop is CASSLVPSTSGQAYEQYF. The CDR3 DNA sequence: TGTGCCAGCAGCTTAGTCCCCTCCACTAGCGGTCAAGCCTACGAGCAGTACTTC.

This CDR3 reads CASSLAGGSNTEAFF. In nucleotides, the CDR3 is TGTGCCAGCAGCTTAGCGGGGGGGTCGAACACTGAAGCTTTCTTT. The rearrangement uses TRBV7-9 and TRBJ1-1; possible D gene TRBD1, 5 bases. The CDR3 runs 15 residues. Per the germline V gene, CDR1 is SEHNR and CDR2 is FQNEAQ (reference sequence). Trimming removed 0 bases from V and 1 base from J, with 9 bases in between.

The rearrangement joins TRBV4-2 to TRBJ2-1; 14 bases agree with TRBD2. The CDR3 length is 17 residues. Germline V lookup: CDR1 LGHNA, CDR2 YNFKEQ. V was clipped by 0 bases and J by 8 bases; unmatched bases: 6. CDR3 sequence reads: CASSQEWTSGGFDEQFF. The CDR3 DNA is TGTGCCAGCAGCCAAGAATGGACTAGCGGGGGGTTTGATGAGCAGTTCTTC.

The chain employs TRBV6-1 and TRBJ2-1; D uncertain. Germline V gene lookup returns CDR1 MNHNS and CDR2 SASEGT. Trimming left V 6 bases short and J 0 bases short, with 6 bases between. The CDR3 runs to 13 residues. CDR3 nucleotides: TGTGCCAGCAGATTGAGCTCCTACAATGAGCAGTTCTTC. Translated: CASRLSSYNEQFF.

For this clone: One end of the junction does not line up with germline, which may come from a read error. The same CDR3 can be traced to other DNA sequences in this sample. The genes are TRBV4-2 and TRBJ1-1; possibly TRBD1 for D (6 bases). Germline V gene sequence: CDR1 LGHNA, CDR2 YNFKEQ. The CDR3 runs to 16 residues. CDR3 sequence (DNA): TGTGCCAGCAGCCCGGAGGGGGGGAGATCGTACACTGAGGCTTTCTTT. It translates to CASSPEGGRSYTEAFF.

The chain links TRBV15 to TRBJ2-6, with a weak D call TRBD2 (5 bases). Germline V gives CDR1 LNHNV, CDR2 YYDKDF (reference sequence). Trimming removed 5 bases from V and 4 bases from J, with 15 bases in between. The length of the CDR3 is 16 residues. The CDR3 is CATSRSRVPGANVLTF. The CDR3 DNA sequence: TGTGCCACCAGCCGCTCGCGGGTCCCCGGGGCCAACGTCCTGACTTTC.

The chain uses TRBV4-1 and TRBJ1-5; D remains ambiguous. The V gene lost 0 bases and the J gene lost 1 base, with 7 bases spanning the gap. The CDR3 loop spans 15 amino acids. The germline V gene has CDR1 MGHRA and CDR2 YSYEKL. The DNA of the CDR3 is TGCGCCAGCAGCCAAGACTCCAGGAGCAATCAGCCCCAGCATTTT. Its translation: CASSQDSRSNQPQHF.

As for this clone: The same CDR3 is also encoded by other DNA sequences in this sample. V usage is TRBV10-3 and J usage is TRBJ1-1; unclear D gene. V lost 2 bases and J 1 base, leaving 8 bases between the germline ends. CDR1 and CDR2 from the germline V gene are ENHRY and SYGVKD. The CDR3 runs to 14 residues. In DNA, the CDR3 is TGTGCCATCAGTGAGGGGCAGACGAACACTGAAGCTTTCTTT. This encodes CAISEGQTNTEAFF.

The chain employs TRBV7-3 and TRBJ1-1, with TRBD1 matching 9 bases. The CDR3 length is 14 residues. The junction had 6 bases not matched to a gene; V was cut back by 5 bases and J by 5 bases. From germline, CDR1 is SGHTA and CDR2 FQGTGA. The CDR3 DNA sequence: TGTGCCAGCAGCAAGACAGGGGGTGGTACTGAAGCTTTCTTT. Translation gives CASSKTGGGTEAFF.

This clone is a singleton in its sample. The chain carries TRBV6-5 and TRBJ2-7, with TRBD1 matching 9 bases. The CDR3 is made up of 15 amino acids. V trimming: 6 bases; J trimming: 3 bases; junction bases outside the gene matches: 9. Germline lookup yields CDR1 MNHEY and CDR2 SVGAGI. CDR3 nucleotides: TGTGCCAGCAGCAAAGCCGGGACAGGGATCTACGAGCAGTACTTC. Amino acids: CASSKAGTGIYEQYF.

This sequence joins TRBV5-1 and TRBJ2-7; 9 bases match TRBD1. The CDR3 is made up of 16 amino acids. Germline V gene lookup returns CDR1 SGHRS and CDR2 YFSETQ. Trimming cost V 5 bases and J 5 bases; bases outside gene matches: 14. CDR3 sequence: CASSFTTGGDYDEQYF. The CDR3, as DNA: TGCGCCAGCAGTTTTACTACAGGGGGCGATTACGACGAGCAGTACTTC.

V is TRBV11-2 and J is TRBJ2-2; TRBD1 might be the D (5 bases). This CDR3 region has 13 residues. Germline values: CDR1 SGHAT, CDR2 FQNNGV. V dropped 8 bases and J dropped 6 bases, with 13 bases sitting between them. The CDR3 bases are TGTGCCAGCCGGCAGGGTGAAGCCGGGGAGCTGTTTTTT. Its protein is CASRQGEAGELFF.

Concerning this clone: Other nucleotide sequences from this sample produce the same CDR3. This rearrangement joins TRBV4-2 to TRBJ2-3; D call uncertain. The V end lost 0 bases, the J end lost 0 bases, and 13 bases lay between the germline ends. The germline V gene has CDR1 LGHNA and CDR2 YNFKEQ. The CDR3 runs 17 residues. The CDR3 sequence: CASSQDLGRDSTDTQYF. The CDR3 DNA is TGTGCCAGCAGCCAAGATCTTGGTCGAGATAGCACAGATACGCAGTATTTT.

J is TRBJ2-5 and V is TRBV4-2; 11 bases line up with TRBD2. Germline CDR1 and CDR2: LGHNA and YNFKEQ. The CDR3 sequence is 19 residues long. Trimming removed 0 bases from V and 4 bases from J; junction bases left unmatched: 13. The CDR3 is CASSQDPWGSGGAGETQYF. The CDR3 DNA is TGTGCCAGCAGCCAAGATCCCTGGGGTAGCGGGGGGGCTGGAGAGACCCAGTACTTC.

The chain links TRBV2 to TRBJ2-3; D might be TRBD2 (6 bases). The CDR3 spans 16 residues. The germline V and J ends were trimmed by 8 bases and 0 bases, with 18 bases remaining between them. Germline lookup yields CDR1 SNHLY and CDR2 FYNNEI. CDR3 DNA sequence: TGTGCCAGCGGGGCGGGAACTGCTTCTAGCACAGATACGCAGTATTTT. It translates to CASGAGTASSTDTQYF.

This chain links TRBV5-6 with TRBJ2-2; TRBD2 matches at 8 bases. In germline, CDR1 is SGHDT, CDR2 YYEEEE. This CDR3 is built from 16 residues. V gave up 4 bases and J gave up 5 bases; unmatched junction bases: 10. CDR3 nucleotides: TGTGCCAGCAGCCTGCCTTGGAAGCGGGAGACCGGGGAGCTGTTTTTT. It specifies CASSLPWKRETGELFF.

The V call is TRBV2, the J call TRBJ2-3, with 7 bases that match TRBD1. The length of the CDR3 is 14 residues. Unmatched junction bases numbered 6, after V lost 8 bases and J lost 1 base. CDR1 and CDR2 (germline): SNHLY, FYNNEI. The CDR3 bases are TGTGCCAGCCGAGACAGGGAAGGCACAGATACGCAGTATTTT. Translating gives CASRDREGTDTQYF.